One T cell receptor (beta chain) is described in this entry. The antigen is unknown. Unique molecular identifiers were used to barcode this TCRbeta library. MiXCR, applied by TCRdb to the PCR reads, yields one record per CDR3 protein. The sample lists approximately 130,000 distinct CDR3 sequences, roughly 9% occurring once. These data are taken from a study of T-cell reconstitution after alpha-beta-depleted transplantation in children. V trimming: 5 bases; J trimming: 2 bases; junction bases outside the gene matches: 4. Germline CDR1 is SGHDT and CDR2 is YYEEEE. CDR3 length: 14 amino acids. Study results and caveats: The study traced high day-60 TCRbeta diversity in some patients to surviving recipient T cells and thymic progenitors. Alpha-beta T cells present about two months after transplant were reported to originate from several hundred expanded graft clones. It was newly produced T cells that mostly accounted for T-cell counts and diversity one year after transplant.

Material: PBMCs, mostly from graft donor cells, obtained 180 days after TCRalphabeta/CD19-depleted stem cell transplant. The V gene is TRBV5-6, the J gene TRBJ1-5, with 7 bases lining up with TRBD1. This TCR was sampled from a girl less than two years old who had a stem cell transplant for combined immunodeficiency, so the T cells may come from the graft donor. The CDR3 bases are TGTGCCAGCAGTCGAGGACAGGGCAATCAGCCCCAGCATTTT. It specifies CASSRGQGNQPQHF. The full variable domain, its missing parts supplied by reference TRBV5-6 and TRBJ1-5, is DAGVTQSPTHLIKTRGQQVTLRCSPKSGHDTVSWYQQALGQGPQFIFQYYEEEERQRGNFPDRFSGHQFPNYSSELNVNALLLGDSALYLCASSRGQGNQPQHFGDGTRLSIL.